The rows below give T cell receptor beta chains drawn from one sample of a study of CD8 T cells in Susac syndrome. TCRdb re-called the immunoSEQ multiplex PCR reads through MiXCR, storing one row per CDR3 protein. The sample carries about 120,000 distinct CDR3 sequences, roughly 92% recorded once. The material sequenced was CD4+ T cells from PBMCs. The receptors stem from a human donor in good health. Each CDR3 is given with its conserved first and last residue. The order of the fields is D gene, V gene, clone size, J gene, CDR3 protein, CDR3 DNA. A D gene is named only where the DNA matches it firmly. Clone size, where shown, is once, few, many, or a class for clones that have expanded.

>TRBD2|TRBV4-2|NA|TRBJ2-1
CASSQDLGLAGGEQFF
TGTGCCAGCAGCCAAGATCTTGGGCTAGCGGGAGGTGAGCAGTTCTTC
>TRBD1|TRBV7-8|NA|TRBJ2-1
CASRTGQINNEQFF
TGTGCCAGCCGGACGGGACAGATAAACAATGAGCAGTTCTTC
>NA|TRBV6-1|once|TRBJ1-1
CASSVDRSQTEAFF
TGTGCCAGCAGTGTAGACAGAAGCCAAACTGAAGCTTTCTTT
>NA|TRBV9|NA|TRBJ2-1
CASSVGAYNEQFF
TGTGCCAGCAGCGTAGGGGCCTACAATGAGCAGTTCTTC
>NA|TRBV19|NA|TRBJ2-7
CASSKYQGREQYF
TGTGCCAGTAGTAAATATCAGGGAAGGGAGCAGTACTTC
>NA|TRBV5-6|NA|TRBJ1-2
CASSPESTGGYTF
TGTGCCAGCAGCCCAGAATCTACGGGTGGCTACACCTTC
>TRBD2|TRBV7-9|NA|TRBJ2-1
CASSLRGGDFYNEQFF
TGTGCCAGCAGCTTACGGGGGGGAGACTTCTACAATGAGCAGTTCTTC
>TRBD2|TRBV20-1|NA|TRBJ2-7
CSARSRDYSYEQYF
TGCAGTGCTAGGTCTAGGGACTACTCCTACGAGCAGTACTTC
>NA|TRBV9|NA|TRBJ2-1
CASSVGTTKQFF
TGTGCCAGCAGCGTAGGGACTACCAAGCAGTTCTTC
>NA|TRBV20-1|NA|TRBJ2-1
CSASPGTNYNEQFF
TGCAGTGCTAGCCCCGGGACCAACTACAATGAGCAGTTCTTC
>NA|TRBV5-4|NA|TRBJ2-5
CASSLELGYQETQYF
TGTGCCAGCAGCTTGGAGCTAGGGTACCAAGAGACCCAGTACTTC
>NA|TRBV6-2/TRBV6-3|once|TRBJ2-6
CASRGEGANVLTF
TGTGCCAGCAGGGGGGAAGGGGCCAACGTCCTGACTTTC
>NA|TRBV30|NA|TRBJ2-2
CAWSFGAVDTGELFF
TGTGCCTGGAGTTTCGGTGCTGTTGACACCGGGGAGCTGTTTTTT
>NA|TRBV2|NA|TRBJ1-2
CASSAGQRNYGYTF
TGTGCCAGCAGCGCGGGACAACGGAACTATGGCTACACCTTC
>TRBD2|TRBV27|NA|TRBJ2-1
CASSPGAGGGEQFF
TGTGCCAGCAGCCCTGGGGCGGGAGGAGGGGAGCAGTTCTTC
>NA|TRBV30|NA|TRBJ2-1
CAWSVGVAGVNEQFF
TGTGCCTGGAGTGTGGGGGTCGCCGGGGTCAATGAGCAGTTCTTC
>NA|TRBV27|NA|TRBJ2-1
CASRHHRESQQPYNEQFF
TGTGCCAGCAGACATCACAGGGAAAGCCAGCAGCCCTACAATGAGCAGTTCTTC
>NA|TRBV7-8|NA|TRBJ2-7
CASSKRGTGSYEQYF
TGTGCCAGCAGCAAAAGGGGAACAGGGAGCTACGAGCAGTACTTC
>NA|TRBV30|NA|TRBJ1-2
CAWTRTGGGYTF
TGTGCCTGGACAAGGACGGGAGGAGGCTACACCTTC
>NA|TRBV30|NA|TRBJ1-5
CAWSGQAGNQPQHF
TGTGCCTGGAGTGGGCAGGCGGGGAATCAGCCCCAGCATTTT
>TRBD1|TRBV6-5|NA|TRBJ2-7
CATGQGDYEQYF
TGTGCCACCGGACAGGGAGACTACGAGCAGTACTTC
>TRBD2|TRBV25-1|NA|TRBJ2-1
CASSGLAGVRVNGQFF
TGTGCCAGCAGTGGGCTAGCGGGAGTAAGGGTTAATGGGCAGTTCTTC
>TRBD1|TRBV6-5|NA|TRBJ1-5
CASSYRGLNQPQHF
TGTGCCAGCAGCTACAGGGGGCTCAATCAGCCCCAGCATTTT
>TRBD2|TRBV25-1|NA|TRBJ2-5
CASGAGGPKQETQYF
TGTGCCAGCGGAGCGGGAGGGCCCAAGCAAGAGACCCAGTACTTC
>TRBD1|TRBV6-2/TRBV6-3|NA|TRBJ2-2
CASSYLSGQGVPNTGELFF
TGTGCCAGCAGTTACCTGTCGGGACAGGGGGTCCCGAACACCGGGGAGCTGTTTTTT
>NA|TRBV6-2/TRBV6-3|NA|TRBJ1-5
CASSYQGLGNQPQHF
TGTGCCAGCAGTTACCAGGGGTTGGGCAATCAGCCCCAGCATTTT
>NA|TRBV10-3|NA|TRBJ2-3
CAISGYSLGTDTQYF
TGTGCCATCAGTGGGTACAGTCTTGGCACAGATACGCAGTATTTT
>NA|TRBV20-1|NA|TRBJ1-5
CSASEGTSNQPQHF
TGCAGTGCCTCCGAGGGGACTAGCAATCAGCCCCAGCATTTT
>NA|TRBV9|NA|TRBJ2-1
CASSVAGGVGEQFF
TGTGCCAGCAGCGTAGCCGGAGGGGTCGGGGAGCAGTTCTTC
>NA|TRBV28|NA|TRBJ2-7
CASSFTGFSYEQYF
TGTGCCAGCAGTTTCACGGGGTTCTCCTACGAGCAGTACTTC
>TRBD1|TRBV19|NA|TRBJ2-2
CASSMRGQGPNTGELFF
TGTGCCAGTAGTATGAGGGGACAGGGGCCGAACACCGGGGAGCTGTTTTTT
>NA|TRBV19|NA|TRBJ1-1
CASSKYDSNTEAFF
TGTGCCAGTAGTAAGTACGATTCGAACACTGAAGCTTTCTTT
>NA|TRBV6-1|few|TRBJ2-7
CASSPQVSHEQYF
TGTGCCAGCAGTCCCCAGGTTTCGCACGAGCAGTACTTC
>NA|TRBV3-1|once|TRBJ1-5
CASSQFLNQPQHF
TGTGCCAGCAGCCAATTTCTCAATCAGCCCCAGCATTTT
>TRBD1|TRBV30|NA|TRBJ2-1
CAWNPRGHNEQFF
TGTGCCTGGAATCCCAGGGGGCACAATGAGCAGTTCTTC
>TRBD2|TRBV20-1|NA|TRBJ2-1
CSATQTSGHYNEQFF
TGCAGTGCTACACAGACTAGCGGGCACTACAATGAGCAGTTCTTC
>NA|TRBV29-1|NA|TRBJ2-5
CSVEFGQTQYF
TGCAGCGTTGAGTTTGGACAGACCCAGTACTTC
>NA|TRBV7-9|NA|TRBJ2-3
CASSLGGVTQYF
TGTGCCAGCAGCTTAGGGGGAGTTACGCAGTATTTT
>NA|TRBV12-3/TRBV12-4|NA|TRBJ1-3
CASSPRHISGNTIYF
TGTGCCAGCAGTCCCAGACACATCTCTGGAAACACCATATATTTT
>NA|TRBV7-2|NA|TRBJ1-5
CASSLATELGPQHF
TGTGCCAGCAGCTTAGCGACGGAGCTAGGGCCCCAGCATTTT
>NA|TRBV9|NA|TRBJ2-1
CASSRAGLPYNEQFF
TGTGCCAGCAGCCGGGCTGGCCTTCCTTACAATGAGCAGTTCTTC
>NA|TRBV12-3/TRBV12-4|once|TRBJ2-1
CASNRAGTEQFF
TGTGCCAGCAATAGGGCGGGTACCGAGCAGTTCTTC
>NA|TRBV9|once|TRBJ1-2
CASSVGERDYGYTF
TGTGCCAGCAGCGTAGGAGAGCGAGACTATGGCTACACCTTC
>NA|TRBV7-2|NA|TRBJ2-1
CASSLPGSWQFF
TGTGCCAGCAGCCTACCTGGAAGTTGGCAGTTCTTC
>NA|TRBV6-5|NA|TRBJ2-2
CASSYGRVANTGELFF
TGTGCCAGCAGTTACGGTAGAGTCGCGAACACCGGGGAGCTGTTTTTT
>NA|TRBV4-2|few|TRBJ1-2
CASSHPGRNYGYTF
TGTGCCAGCAGCCACCCGGGACGGAACTATGGCTACACCTTC
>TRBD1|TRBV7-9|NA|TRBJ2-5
CASSSDRATRETQYF
TGTGCCAGCAGCTCCGACAGGGCTACACGAGAGACCCAGTACTTC
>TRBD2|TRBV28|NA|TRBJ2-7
CASTSGTSGGKQYF
TGTGCCAGCACCTCGGGGACTAGCGGTGGAAAGCAGTACTTC
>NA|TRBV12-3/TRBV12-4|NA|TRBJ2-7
CASSSRTGTYEQYF
TGTGCCAGCAGTTCAAGGACGGGAACCTACGAGCAGTACTTC
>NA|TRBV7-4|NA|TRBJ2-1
CASSLALSPILYNEQFF
TGTGCCAGCAGCTTAGCCCTTTCTCCCATCCTGTACAATGAGCAGTTCTTC
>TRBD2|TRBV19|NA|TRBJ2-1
CASSTRTSGLDEQFF
TGTGCCAGTAGCACTAGGACTAGCGGGTTAGATGAGCAGTTCTTC
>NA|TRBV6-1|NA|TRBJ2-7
CASSPIETYEQYF
TGTGCCAGCAGCCCCATAGAAACCTACGAGCAGTACTTC
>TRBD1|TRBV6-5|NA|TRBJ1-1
CASSSNPGTGMNTEAFF
TGTGCCAGCAGTTCTAATCCCGGGACAGGAATGAACACTGAAGCTTTCTTT
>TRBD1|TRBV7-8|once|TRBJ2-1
CASKTGAYNEQFF
TGTGCCAGCAAGACAGGGGCGTACAATGAGCAGTTCTTC
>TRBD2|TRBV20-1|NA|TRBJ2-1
CSANIGLAGNEQFF
TGCAGTGCTAATATCGGACTAGCGGGCAATGAGCAGTTCTTC
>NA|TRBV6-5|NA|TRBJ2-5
CASSYQGVSRETQYF
TGTGCCAGCAGTTATCAGGGAGTCTCTCGAGAGACCCAGTACTTC
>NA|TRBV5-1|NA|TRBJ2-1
CASSTDTGSYNEQFF
TGCGCCAGCAGCACAGACACCGGATCCTACAATGAGCAGTTCTTC
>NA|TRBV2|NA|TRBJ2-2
CASRGQGGNTGELFF
TGTGCCAGCCGAGGGCAGGGAGGGAACACCGGGGAGCTGTTTTTT
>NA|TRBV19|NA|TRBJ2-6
CASSIPPGAGANVLTF
TGTGCCAGTAGTATACCTCCCGGGGCCGGGGCCAACGTCCTGACTTTC